Below are 25 T cell receptor beta chains sequenced from a single sample in a study of blood T cell repertoires in COVID-19. Sequenced by immunoSEQ multiplex PCR; TCRdb stores in-frame clones only, minus some. Of about 190,000 clones listed, 86% were seen once; the top ten hold 2.5% to 3.5%. The sequencing sample was made of peripheral blood. Receptor source: a woman in her thirties with active or convalescent COVID-19.

V is TRBV27 and J is TRBJ2-1; D is undetermined. The CDR3 sequence is 13 residues long. V was trimmed by 4 bases and J by 10 bases, leaving 14 bases between them. Germline values: CDR1 MNHEY, CDR2 SMNVEV (reference sequence). The CDR3 sequence: CASSSAPLQEQFF. The CDR3 coding sequence is TGTGCCAGCAGTTCCGCGCCTCTACAGGAGCAGTTCTTC.

J is TRBJ1-1 and V is TRBV18; D might be TRBD1 (5 bases). The CDR3 spans 15 residues. V lost 1 base, J lost 5 bases, and 14 bases lay in between. Germline V gene sequence: CDR1 KGHSH, CDR2 LQKENI. For the CDR3, the DNA is TGTGCCAGCTCACCACGGGGGGATGTGGGGACTGAAGCTTTCTTT. It yields the protein CASSPRGDVGTEAFF.

The rearrangement joins TRBV30 to TRBJ1-1; a possible D gene is TRBD1 (5 bases). This CDR3 contains 14 residues. Germline values: CDR1 GTSNPN, CDR2 SVGIG (reference sequence). V was clipped by 2 bases and J by 5 bases, with 15 bases between them. The CDR3 protein is CAWSTTLRGTEAFF. CDR3 in DNA: TGTGCCTGGAGTACGACCCTAAGGGGTACTGAAGCTTTCTTT.

The chain recombines TRBV7-9 with TRBJ1-1; no clear D gene. Trimming took off 6 bases at V and 2 bases at J, with 10 bases between the two ends. Germline-derived CDR1 and CDR2 are SEHNR and FQNEAQ (reference sequence). The CDR3 has 13 amino acids. The CDR3 reads CASRPPGNTEAFF. The DNA of the CDR3 is TGTGCCAGCAGGCCTCCGGGAAACACTGAAGCTTTCTTT. The whole variable domain, filled in from reference TRBV7-9 and TRBJ1-1, reads DTGVSQNPRHKITKRGQNVTFRCDPISEHNRLYWYRQTLGQGPEFLTYFQNEAQLEKSRLLSDRFSAERPKGSFSTLEIQRTEQGDSAMYLCASRPPGNTEAFFGQGTRLTVV.

The chain uses TRBV6-5 and TRBJ1-2; 10 nucleotides agree with TRBD1. The germline gives CDR1 MNHEY, CDR2 SVGAGI. CDR3 length: 15 residues. Losses at the gene ends were 0 bases for V and 6 bases for J; bases not matched to a gene: 4. The CDR3: CASSYSPTGGDGYTF. CDR3 nucleotides: TGTGCCAGCAGTTACTCCCCGACAGGGGGCGATGGCTACACCTTC.

The rearrangement joins TRBV7-9 to TRBJ2-7, with 10 bases that match TRBD2. With 5 bases clipped from V and 4 bases from J, the junction kept 8 bases outside the gene matches. The CDR3 runs to 15 residues. Germline V gene data show CDR1 as SEHNR and CDR2 as FQNEAQ (reference sequence). CDR3 region: CASSTSGARIYEQYF. The DNA of the CDR3 is TGTGCCAGCAGCACTAGCGGGGCGAGGATTTACGAGCAGTACTTC. Full variable domain (missing parts from reference TRBV7-9 and TRBJ2-7): DTGVSQNPRHKITKRGQNVTFRCDPISEHNRLYWYRQTLGQGPEFLTYFQNEAQLEKSRLLSDRFSAERPKGSFSTLEIQRTEQGDSAMYLCASSTSGARIYEQYFGPGTRLTVT.

CDR3 loop: CATWGLAGGLLGELFF. Written as DNA, the CDR3 is TGTGCCACCTGGGGACTAGCGGGAGGCCTTCTCGGGGAGCTGTTTTTT. The V call is TRBV2, the J call TRBJ2-2; TRBD2 matches at 15 bases. CDR1 is SNHLY and CDR2 is FYNNEI in the germline V gene. The junction had 10 bases not matched to a gene; V was cut back by 10 bases and J by 7 bases. The CDR3 extends over 16 amino acids.

The chain uses TRBV28 and TRBJ1-5; D unclear. V was cut by 4 bases and J by 1 base, with 8 bases left in between. This CDR3 has 14 amino acids. Germline CDR1 MDHEN, CDR2 SYDVKM. CDR3 in DNA: TGTGCCAGCAGTTCCCCTCGGAGCAATCAGCCCCAGCATTTT. As protein: CASSSPRSNQPQHF.

This chain links TRBV7-9 with TRBJ1-6; maybe TRBD1 (6 bases). The ends were cut back, 3 bases at V and 10 bases at J, with 16 bases in the middle. Germline V gene lookup returns CDR1 SEHNR and CDR2 FQNEAQ (reference sequence). This CDR3 comprises 15 residues. This chain's CDR3 is CASSFLGGRRSPLHF. The CDR3 DNA sequence: TGTGCCAGCAGCTTTTTGGGGGGGCGTCGATCACCCCTCCACTTT.

This clone was seen once. The DNA for the CDR3 is TGTGCCAGCAGTCCGGGGACAGGGGGCGGCGAGCAGTACTTC. This sequence encodes CASSPGTGGGEQYF. This chain links TRBV27 with TRBJ2-7; the match to TRBD1 covers 12 bases. The germline CDR1 and CDR2 sequences are MNHEY and SMNVEV (reference sequence). Trimming cost V 5 bases and J 6 bases; bases outside gene matches: 5. The CDR3 is 14 amino acids.

This sequence joins TRBV5-6 and TRBJ1-2; D gene ambiguous. Trimming took 7 bases from V and 3 from J, leaving 19 bases between them. Germline V gene data show CDR1 as SGHDT and CDR2 as YYEEEE. The CDR3 covers 15 residues. The CDR3 reads CASGPSPAGDYGYTF. The CDR3 DNA reads as TGTGCCAGCGGCCCCTCACCAGCGGGCGACTATGGCTACACCTTC.

V usage is TRBV21-1 and J usage is TRBJ2-7; TRBD1 reflects the table's D call only, with no check against the DNA. TRBV21-1 is a pseudogene. The CDR3 extends over 17 amino acids. CDR3 amino acids: CASSRVAGTGATYEQYF. The CDR3 nucleotides read TGTGCCAGCAGCAGAGTAGCTGGGACAGGGGCCACCTACGAGCAGTACTTC.

The chain recombines TRBV4-1 with TRBJ1-5; 7 bases fit TRBD1. Unmatched junction bases numbered 3, after V lost 2 bases and J lost 2 bases. Germline CDR1 is MGHRA and CDR2 is YSYEKL. This CDR3 spans 15 amino acids. This chain's CDR3 is CASSQTGAGNQPQHF. The CDR3 nucleotides are TGCGCCAGCAGCCAAACAGGGGCGGGCAATCAGCCCCAGCATTTT.

This rearrangement joins TRBV19 to TRBJ1-4; tentatively, D is TRBD1 (5 bases). The CDR3 totals 13 residues. CDR1 and CDR2 from the germline V gene are LNHDA and SQIVND (reference sequence). V was cut by 4 bases and J by 7 bases, with 10 bases left in between. CDR3 DNA: TGTGCCAGTAGTAGGCGACAGTTTGAAAAACTGTTTTTT. This sequence encodes CASSRRQFEKLFF.

This clone occurred a few times. The V gene is TRBV24-1, the J gene TRBJ2-2; maybe TRBD2 (7 bases). Germline CDR1 reads KGHDR; CDR2 reads SFDVKD. Trimming pared 2 bases from V and 3 bases from J, leaving 12 bases between. This CDR3 is built from 16 residues. CDR3 sequence reads: CATSDWGGIDTGELFF. The CDR3 DNA follows: TGTGCCACCAGTGATTGGGGGGGCATCGACACCGGGGAGCTGTTTTTT.

CDR3 coding DNA: TGTGCCAGCAGCTTGTTAGCTTGGGGGGATGGCTACACCTTC. It is translated as CASSLLAWGDGYTF. The gene calls are TRBV5-6 and TRBJ1-2; D perhaps matches TRBD1 (5 bases). V was clipped by 1 base and J by 6 bases, with 13 bases between them. CDR3 length equals 14 residues. In germline, CDR1 is SGHDT, CDR2 YYEEEE.

The V call is TRBV5-4, the J call TRBJ2-5; perhaps TRBD1 as D (6 bases). The V gene lost 3 bases and the J gene lost 2 bases, with 11 bases spanning the gap. The CDR3 totals 14 residues. The germline V gene encodes CDR1 SGHNT and CDR2 YYREEE (reference sequence). The CDR3: CASSSGTKQETQYF. The CDR3 DNA reads TGTGCCAGCAGCTCCGGGACAAAACAAGAGACCCAGTACTTC.

The V call is TRBV14, the J call TRBJ2-3; D possibly corresponds to TRBD2 (6 bases). The ends were cut back, 4 bases at V and 0 bases at J, with 14 bases in the middle. Germline V gene data show CDR1 as SGHDN and CDR2 as FVKESK. The CDR3 has 16 residues. The CDR3 coding sequence is TGTGCCAGCAGCCGATCACGGGGGACTAGCACAGATACGCAGTATTTT. This gives the protein CASSRSRGTSTDTQYF.

In this sample, this clone turned up once. This chain joins TRBV6-5 and TRBJ1-5; D is unclear. The germline V gene encodes CDR1 MNHEY and CDR2 SVGAGI. The CDR3 loop spans 14 amino acids. V was shortened by 4 bases and J by 5 bases, with 12 bases between the two germline ends. CDR3 loop: CASSSGLLYQPQHF. The CDR3 nucleotides read TGTGCCAGCAGTTCTGGACTCCTTTATCAGCCCCAGCATTTT.

The genes are TRBV28 and TRBJ2-7; D is perhaps TRBD1 (5 bases). The germline V and J ends were trimmed by 5 bases and 3 bases, with 14 bases remaining between them. There are 14 residues in the CDR3. Looked up from germline, CDR1 is MDHEN and CDR2 is SYDVKM. CDR3 sequence (DNA): TGTGCCAGCAGTCCCCAGGGAAGGGGCTACGAGCAGTACTTC. Translation gives CASSPQGRGYEQYF.

V and J are TRBV3-1 (or the pseudogene TRBV3-2) and TRBJ2-7; TRBD1 is a possible D gene (6 bases). This CDR3 is 14 amino acids long. Trimming cost V 1 base and J 2 bases, with 9 bases left between them. The germline V gene encodes CDR1 LGHDT and CDR2 YNNKEL (reference sequence). CDR3 sequence: CASSQGTETYEQYF. CDR3 DNA sequence: TGTGCCAGCAGCCAAGGGACAGAAACCTACGAGCAGTACTTC.

This clone was detected only once. The gene calls are TRBV28 and TRBJ1-3, with a tentative D call TRBD1 (6 bases). The CDR3 spans 14 residues. Deletions cut 1 base from V and 4 bases from J, with 8 bases between. Per germline, CDR1 MDHEN and CDR2 SYDVKM. Written as DNA, the CDR3 is TGTGCCAGCAGTTTATCAGGGGCAGGAAACACCATATATTTT. Its translation: CASSLSGAGNTIYF. Full variable domain (rest looked up from reference TRBV28 and TRBJ1-3): DVKVTQSSRYLVKRTGEKVFLECVQDMDHENMFWYRQDPGLGLRLIYFSYDVKMKEKGDIPEGYSVSREKKERFSLILESASTNQTSMYLCASSLSGAGNTIYFGEGSWLTVV.

The V gene is TRBV7-2, the J gene TRBJ2-1; 7 nucleotides agree with TRBD1. Germline V lookup: CDR1 SGHTA, CDR2 FQGNSA. V lost 5 bases to trimming and J lost 4 bases; unmatched junction nucleotides: 2. The CDR3 runs 13 residues. The CDR3 DNA sequence: TGTGCCAGCAGCGTGGGACAGTACAATGAGCAGTTCTTC. This sequence encodes CASSVGQYNEQFF.

The chain joins TRBV6-2 or TRBV6-3 to TRBJ2-7, with 11 positions matching TRBD2. V was pared by 5 bases and J by 2 bases, with 11 bases of the junction left unmatched. The CDR3 loop spans 17 amino acids. Germline V gene data show CDR1 as MNHEY and CDR2 as SVGEGT. CDR3 DNA: TGTGCCAGCAGTACCCGTACAGCGACTAGCGGGGCCTACGAGCAGTACTTC. Its translation is CASSTRTATSGAYEQYF.

This clone was seen once. This chain connects TRBV27 to TRBJ2-1, with 9 bases aligning to TRBD1. Germline loops: CDR1 MNHEY, CDR2 SMNVEV (reference sequence). CDR3 size: 18 residues. Trimming removed 5 bases from V and 2 bases from J; junction bases left unmatched: 13. The CDR3 is CASSPYVVGTGTYNEQFF. CDR3 sequence (DNA): TGTGCCAGCAGTCCTTATGTAGTTGGGACAGGGACCTACAATGAGCAGTTCTTC.